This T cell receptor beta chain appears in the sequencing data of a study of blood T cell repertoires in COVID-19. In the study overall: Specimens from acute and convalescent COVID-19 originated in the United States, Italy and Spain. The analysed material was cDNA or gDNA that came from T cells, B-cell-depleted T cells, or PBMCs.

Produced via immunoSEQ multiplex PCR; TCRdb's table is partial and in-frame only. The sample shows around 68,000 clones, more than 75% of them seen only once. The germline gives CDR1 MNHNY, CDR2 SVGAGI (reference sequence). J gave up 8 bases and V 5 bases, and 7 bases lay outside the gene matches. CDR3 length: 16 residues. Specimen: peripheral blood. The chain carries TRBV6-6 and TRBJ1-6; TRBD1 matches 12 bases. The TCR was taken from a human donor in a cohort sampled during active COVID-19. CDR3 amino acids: CASSGDRGRWDSPLHF. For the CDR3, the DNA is TGTGCCAGCAGTGGGGACAGGGGGCGATGGGATTCACCCCTCCACTTT.